These 25 T cell receptor beta chains were sequenced from one sample in a study of cytomegalovirus exposure and HLA in healthy donors. The PCR had 60 Vbeta and 13 Jbeta primers. The assay was immunoSEQ multiplex PCR, and TCRdb's table has in-frame clones only and misses some. The table has more than 85,000 clones, roughly 67% seen once. The sample consisted of PBMCs. The receptors here all came from a man aged 40-55 years in good health and CMV-seronegative.

The chain combines TRBV5-8 with TRBJ1-2; D gene unclear. Germline CDR1 reads SGHTS; CDR2 reads YDEGEE. CDR3 length: 13 residues. Trimming removed 5 bases at V and 4 bases at J, with 12 bases between. The CDR3 DNA reads TGTGCCAGCAGTTCCCCACCAGGCTATGGCTACACCTTC. Protein: CASSSPPGYGYTF.

The chain joins TRBV4-1 to TRBJ1-5; 9 nucleotides align to TRBD1. This CDR3 has 17 amino acids. The V gene's germline CDR1 is MGHRA and CDR2 YSYEKL. The junction had 7 bases not matched to a gene; V was cut back by 4 bases and J by 0 bases. CDR3 amino acids: CASSPRDREYSNQPQHF. Written as DNA, the CDR3 is TGCGCCAGCAGCCCCCGGGACAGGGAATATAGCAATCAGCCCCAGCATTTT.

This chain links TRBV5-4 with TRBJ2-5, with 9 positions matching TRBD2. The ends lost 7 bases at V and 3 bases at J; junction bases unmatched: 10. The CDR3 is 15 residues long. CDR1 is SGHNT and CDR2 is YYREEE in the germline V gene (reference sequence). The DNA of the CDR3 is TGTGCCAGCGGCCGGGCAGCGGGGGGAGAAGAGACCCAGTACTTC. It yields the protein CASGRAAGGEETQYF. The full variable domain, completed using reference TRBV5-4 and TRBJ2-5, is ETGVTQSPTHLIKTRGQQVTLRCSSQSGHNTVSWYQQALGQGPQFIFQYYREEENGRGNFPPRFSGLQFPNYSSELNVNALELDDSALYLCASGRAAGGEETQYFGPGTRLLVL.

The CDR3 protein is CASRQGAVGELFF. The CDR3 DNA sequence: TGTGCCAGCAGACAGGGGGCGGTAGGAGAGCTGTTTTTT. The V call is TRBV2, the J call TRBJ2-2; TRBD1 aligns across 9 bases. V lost 6 bases, J lost 11 bases, and 7 bases stayed unmatched. CDR1 is SNHLY, CDR2 FYNNEI, per germline. This CDR3 contains 13 residues. Variable domain in full (rest from reference TRBV2 and TRBJ2-2): EPEVTQTPSHQVTQMGQEVILRCVPISNHLYFYWYRQILGQKVEFLVSFYNNEISEKSEIFDDQFSVERPDGSNFTLKIRSTKLEDSAMYFCASRQGAVGELFFGEGSRLTVL.

The gene calls are TRBV5-1 and TRBJ2-1; tentatively, D is TRBD2 (5 bases). The V gene's germline CDR1 is SGHRS and CDR2 YFSETQ. V lost 0 bases, J lost 0 bases, and 7 bases lay in between. This CDR3 spans 15 amino acids. The CDR3 region has the DNA TGCGCCAGCAGCTTGGAAGGGAGCTCCTACAATGAGCAGTTCTTC. It codes for CASSLEGSSYNEQFF.

CDR3 coding DNA: TGCGCCAGCAGCCGGGACAGCAACACCGGGGAGCTGTTTTTT. It yields the protein CASSRDSNTGELFF. The chain employs TRBV5-1 and TRBJ2-2; 7 bases agree with TRBD1. V lost 4 bases, J lost 2 bases, and 2 bases stayed unmatched. This CDR3 contains 14 residues. Looked up from germline, CDR1 is SGHRS and CDR2 is YFSETQ.

Only a few counts were recorded for this clone. V is TRBV29-1 and J is TRBJ1-5, with 7 bases fitting TRBD1. The CDR3 consists of 14 residues. Germline V CDR1 and CDR2: SQVTM, ANQGSEA. J lost 4 bases, V lost 5 bases, and 8 bases had no gene match. CDR3 sequence reads: CSVLWAGGNQPQHF. The CDR3, as DNA: TGCAGCGTTCTGTGGGCAGGGGGGAATCAGCCCCAGCATTTT. The entire variable domain, with the rest obtained from reference TRBV29-1 and TRBJ1-5, is as follows: SAVISQKPSRDICQRGTSLTIQCQVDSQVTMMFWYRQQPGQSLTLIATANQGSEATYESGFVIDKFPISRPNLTFSTLTVSNMSPEDSSIYLCSVLWAGGNQPQHFGDGTRLSIL.

CDR3 sequence: CASSVDRVSNQPQHF. In DNA, the CDR3 is TGTGCCAGCAGTGTGGACAGGGTGAGCAATCAGCCCCAGCATTTT. The chain uses TRBV2 and TRBJ1-5; 8 nucleotides match TRBD1. From germline, CDR1 is SNHLY and CDR2 FYNNEI. The V and J ends lost 4 bases and 1 base, in that order; junction bases with no gene match: 3. This CDR3 comprises 15 residues. The full variable domain, rest sourced from reference TRBV2 and TRBJ1-5, is EPEVTQTPSHQVTQMGQEVILRCVPISNHLYFYWYRQILGQKVEFLVSFYNNEISEKSEIFDDQFSVERPDGSNFTLKIRSTKLEDSAMYFCASSVDRVSNQPQHFGDGTRLSIL.

V usage is TRBV29-1 and J usage is TRBJ1-3, with a tentative D call TRBD1 (5 bases). CDR3 length: 16 residues. Per germline, CDR1 SQVTM and CDR2 ANQGSEA. V lost 3 bases, J lost 0 bases, and 15 bases lay in between. DNA of the CDR3: TGCAGCGTTGAGAAGACAGCTGAAATCTCTGGAAACACCATATATTTT. Encoded protein: CSVEKTAEISGNTIYF.

The rearrangement links TRBV29-1 to TRBJ2-7, with 7 bases lining up with TRBD2. Losses at the gene ends were 7 bases for V and 0 bases for J; bases not matched to a gene: 9. This CDR3 spans 14 amino acids. The germline V gene has CDR1 SQVTM and CDR2 ANQGSEA. Here the CDR3 reads CSARQGGGSYEQYF. The CDR3 DNA reads as TGCAGCGCCAGGCAGGGCGGGGGCTCCTACGAGCAGTACTTC.

The rearrangement joins TRBV7-2 to TRBJ2-3; 8 bases are a match to TRBD1. The CDR3 sequence is 15 residues long. Trimming took 6 bases from V and 0 from J; bases not matched to a gene: 5. From germline, CDR1 is SGHTA and CDR2 FQGNSA. The CDR3 loop is CASRETGGSTDTQYF. The CDR3 nucleotides are TGTGCCAGCAGAGAAACAGGGGGGAGCACAGATACGCAGTATTTT.

The V and J genes are TRBV4-3 and TRBJ2-7; tentative D call: TRBD1 (6 bases). Germline V gene data show CDR1 as LGHNA and CDR2 as YSLEER. V lost 2 bases and J 3 bases, leaving 8 bases between the germline ends. The CDR3 has 13 amino acids. In nucleotides, the CDR3 is TGCGCCAGCAGCCAACGCAGGGGCTACGAGCAGTACTTC. This encodes CASSQRRGYEQYF.

This rearrangement joins TRBV12-2 to TRBJ2-7; the table's TRBD2 call for D was not verified on the DNA. TRBV12-2 is noted as a pseudogene. The CDR3 is 19 amino acids. This chain's CDR3 is CASRTADGGPSGGSYEQYF. The CDR3 region has the DNA TGTGCAAGTCGCACAGCGGACGGGGGTCCTAGCGGGGGCTCCTACGAGCAGTACTTC.

The rearrangement joins TRBV10-2 to TRBJ1-2, with D maybe TRBD1 (6 bases). Germline V lookup: CDR1 WSHSY, CDR2 SAAADI. CDR3 length: 13 residues. The V and J ends lost 2 bases and 4 bases respectively, with 8 bases between them. The CDR3 nucleotides are TGCGCCAGCAGTGAGGCAGGGGCCTATGGCTACACCTTC. As protein: CASSEAGAYGYTF.

V gene TRBV6-5 combines with J gene TRBJ1-1; D unresolved. V was pared by 3 bases and J by 7 bases, with 12 bases between. The germline V gene encodes CDR1 MNHEY and CDR2 SVGAGI. The CDR3 sequence is 13 residues long. Here the CDR3 reads CASSYGVVGEAFF. As DNA, the CDR3 is TGTGCCAGCAGTTATGGAGTTGTTGGTGAAGCTTTCTTT.

The chain links TRBV6-5 to TRBJ1-2, with 12 bases lining up with TRBD1. Losses at the gene ends were 5 bases for V and 7 bases for J; bases not matched to a gene: 8. Germline CDR1 reads MNHEY; CDR2 reads SVGAGI. CDR3 length: 15 residues. The CDR3 region has the DNA TGTGCCAGCAGTGTCCCGGGACAGGGGGCTAGTGGCTACACCTTC. Protein product: CASSVPGQGASGYTF.

This chain connects TRBV7-9 to TRBJ2-2, with D perhaps matching TRBD2 (5 bases). Per the germline V gene, CDR1 is SEHNR and CDR2 is FQNEAQ (reference sequence). The CDR3 contains 15 residues. The V end was cut by 5 bases, the J end by 8 bases, with 18 bases between. The CDR3 sequence is CASSPSGKTPGELFF. CDR3 in DNA: TGTGCCAGCAGCCCTTCGGGGAAAACACCGGGGGAGCTGTTTTTT.

This chain joins TRBV9 and TRBJ2-1; 12 nucleotides agree with TRBD2. The CDR3 has 17 residues. The V gene end was trimmed by 4 bases and the J gene end by 6 bases; junction bases not matched to a gene: 11. The germline V gene encodes CDR1 SGDLS and CDR2 YYNGEE. The CDR3 loop is CASSPRTLAGGLNEQFF. CDR3 DNA sequence: TGTGCCAGCAGCCCCCGAACACTAGCGGGGGGCCTCAATGAGCAGTTCTTC.

The rearrangement joins TRBV7-9 to TRBJ1-6; no definite D call. The V end lost 3 bases, the J end lost 9 bases, and 6 bases lay between the germline ends. CDR1 is SEHNR, CDR2 FQNEAQ, per germline (reference sequence). The CDR3 runs 12 residues. The CDR3 is CASSLFRSPLHF. For the CDR3, the DNA is TGTGCCAGCAGCTTGTTTCGTTCACCCCTCCACTTT.

The rearrangement uses TRBV29-1 and TRBJ2-5; D perhaps matches TRBD2 (6 bases). Germline V gene data show CDR1 as SQVTM and CDR2 as ANQGSEA. The CDR3 is made up of 14 amino acids. V was shortened by 6 bases and J by 5 bases, with 19 bases between the two germline ends. The CDR3 protein is CSVGDLGVSETQYF. The CDR3 DNA reads as TGCAGCGTGGGGGACTTGGGGGTTTCGGAGACCCAGTACTTC.

This clone was seen a handful of times. CDR3 DNA sequence: TGTGCCAGCAGTCGCCCCAGGAACACTGAAGCTTTCTTT. Its protein product is CASSRPRNTEAFF. The chain couples TRBV28 to TRBJ1-1; D unclear. Trimming left V 5 bases short and J 1 base short, with 8 bases between. CDR1 is MDHEN and CDR2 is SYDVKM in the germline V gene. CDR3 length: 13 amino acids.

The rearrangement uses TRBV7-2 and TRBJ1-5; 7 bases line up with TRBD1. The J segment lost 1 base and the V segment lost 1 base, leaving 4 bases of the junction unmatched. Germline CDR1 is SGHTA and CDR2 is FQGNSA. The CDR3 contains 16 residues. CDR3 in DNA: TGTGCCAGCAGCTTAGAAGGGACAGCGAGCAATCAGCCCCAGCATTTT. This codes for CASSLEGTASNQPQHF.

This clone was observed a few times. The rearrangement uses TRBV4-3 and TRBJ1-4, with D perhaps matching TRBD1 (6 bases). V was cut by 0 bases and J by 3 bases, with 11 bases left in between. Germline CDR1 and CDR2: LGHNA and YSLEER. The length of the CDR3 is 16 residues. The CDR3 DNA reads as TGCGCCAGCAGCCAAGATGCACAGGGACCTAATGAAAAACTGTTTTTT. Translating gives CASSQDAQGPNEKLFF.

This chain connects TRBV5-6 to TRBJ1-5, with D possibly matching TRBD1 (5 bases). V lost 1 base to trimming and J lost 5 bases, with 19 bases between them. Germline V gene sequence: CDR1 SGHDT, CDR2 YYEEEE. The length of the CDR3 is 17 residues. DNA of the CDR3: TGTGCCAGCAGCTTGTCCGGGGGACTGGGCAGCGATCAGCCCCAGCATTTT. It encodes CASSLSGGLGSDQPQHF. Full variable domain (rest looked up from reference TRBV5-6 and TRBJ1-5): DAGVTQSPTHLIKTRGQQVTLRCSPKSGHDTVSWYQQALGQGPQFIFQYYEEEERQRGNFPDRFSGHQFPNYSSELNVNALLLGDSALYLCASSLSGGLGSDQPQHFGDGTRLSIL.

The V gene is TRBV5-1, the J gene TRBJ2-1; 7 positions agree with TRBD2. Germline lookup yields CDR1 SGHRS and CDR2 YFSETQ. The CDR3 length is 14 residues. V was clipped by 5 bases and J by 3 bases; unmatched bases: 5. CDR3 region: CASRESGGYNEQFF. DNA of the CDR3: TGCGCCAGCAGGGAGTCGGGGGGCTACAATGAGCAGTTCTTC.